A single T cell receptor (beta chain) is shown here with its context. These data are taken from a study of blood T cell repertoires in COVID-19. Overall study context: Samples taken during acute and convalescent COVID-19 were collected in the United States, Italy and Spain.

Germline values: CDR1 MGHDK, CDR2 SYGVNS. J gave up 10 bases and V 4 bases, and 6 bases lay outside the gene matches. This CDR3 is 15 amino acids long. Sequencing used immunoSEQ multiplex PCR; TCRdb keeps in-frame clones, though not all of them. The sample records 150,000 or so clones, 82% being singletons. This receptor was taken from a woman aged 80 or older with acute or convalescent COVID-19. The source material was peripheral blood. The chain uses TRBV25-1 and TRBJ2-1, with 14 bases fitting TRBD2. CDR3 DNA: TGTGCCAGCAGTGGGGGACTAGCGGGAGATCGGGAGCAGTTCTTC. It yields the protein CASSGGLAGDREQFF.